These T cell receptor beta chains were read from a single sample in a study of cytomegalovirus exposure and HLA in healthy donors. Profiling relied on immunoSEQ multiplex PCR, and the TCRdb table lists in-frame clones only, not all of them. The top ten hold less than 2.5% of the sample, which has 150,000 to 200,000 clones, 70% to 80% seen once. The sequencing input was PBMCs. Every receptor here comes from a woman aged 50 to 65 in good health and CMV-seronegative. CDR3s include the opening cysteine and the closing phenylalanine or tryptophan. A D gene is named only where the DNA matches it firmly. A clone size is listed for some rows: how often the clone was seen (once, few, many), or a class if it is expanded.

d_call: -; v_call: TRBV19; j_call: TRBJ1-5; clone_size: -; cdr3_aa: CASSIVDGRTDQPQHF; cdr3_nt: TGTGCCAGTAGTATAGTTGACGGGAGGACCGATCAGCCCCAGCATTTT
d_call: TRBD1; v_call: TRBV6-4; j_call: TRBJ2-3; clone_size: -; cdr3_aa: CASSRQGRTDTQYF; cdr3_nt: TGTGCCAGCAGTCGACAGGGGCGCACAGATACGCAGTATTTT
d_call: TRBD2; v_call: TRBV5-4; j_call: TRBJ2-7; clone_size: -; cdr3_aa: CASSPGTSGNYEQYF; cdr3_nt: TGTGCCAGCAGCCCGGGGACTAGCGGGAACTACGAGCAGTACTTC
d_call: TRBD1; v_call: TRBV19; j_call: TRBJ1-1; clone_size: -; cdr3_aa: CASSIPPGDSMNTEAFF; cdr3_nt: TGTGCCAGTAGTATTCCCCCCGGGGACAGTATGAACACTGAAGCTTTCTTT
d_call: -; v_call: TRBV7-9; j_call: TRBJ2-7; clone_size: -; cdr3_aa: CSSSLPRTEPYEQYF; cdr3_nt: TGTTCCAGCAGCTTACCCCGGACTGAACCCTACGAGCAGTACTTC
d_call: -; v_call: TRBV28; j_call: TRBJ1-1; clone_size: -; cdr3_aa: CASSPRRVTEAFF; cdr3_nt: TGTGCCAGCAGTCCAAGAAGAGTAACTGAAGCTTTCTTT
d_call: -; v_call: TRBV5-1; j_call: TRBJ1-2; clone_size: -; cdr3_aa: CASSPEGETGHTF; cdr3_nt: TGCGCCAGCAGCCCGGAAGGAGAAACTGGCCACACCTTC
d_call: -; v_call: TRBV4-1; j_call: TRBJ2-7; clone_size: -; cdr3_aa: CASSQVRFYEQYF; cdr3_nt: TGCGCCAGCAGCCAAGTTCGGTTCTACGAGCAGTACTTC
d_call: -; v_call: TRBV7-9; j_call: TRBJ1-2; clone_size: -; cdr3_aa: CASSTVEGRGSHGYTF; cdr3_nt: TGTGCCAGCAGTACCGTCGAGGGCAGGGGAAGTCATGGCTACACCTTC
d_call: TRBD2; v_call: TRBV11-1; j_call: TRBJ2-5; clone_size: -; cdr3_aa: CASSRGGQETQYF; cdr3_nt: TGTGCCAGCAGCCGCGGGGGCCAAGAGACCCAGTACTTC
d_call: TRBD2; v_call: TRBV4-1; j_call: TRBJ2-7; clone_size: -; cdr3_aa: CASSQVGGAGYEQYF; cdr3_nt: TGCGCCAGCAGCCAAGTCGGGGGGGCAGGGTACGAGCAGTACTTC
d_call: TRBD1; v_call: TRBV4-2; j_call: TRBJ1-1; clone_size: -; cdr3_aa: CASSQSDREDTEAFF; cdr3_nt: TGTGCCAGCAGCCAGTCGGACAGGGAGGACACTGAAGCTTTCTTT
d_call: -; v_call: TRBV7-2; j_call: TRBJ2-6; clone_size: -; cdr3_aa: CASSEQGGAGANVLTF; cdr3_nt: TGTGCCAGCAGCGAACAGGGGGGGGCTGGGGCCAACGTCCTGACTTTC
d_call: -; v_call: TRBV30; j_call: TRBJ2-5; clone_size: -; cdr3_aa: CAWSEGRETQYF; cdr3_nt: TGTGCCTGGAGTGAAGGGAGGGAGACCCAGTACTTC
d_call: -; v_call: TRBV6-5; j_call: TRBJ1-6; clone_size: once; cdr3_aa: CASSSQQGSNSPLHF; cdr3_nt: TGTGCCAGCAGTTCCCAACAGGGCTCAAATTCACCCCTCCACTTT
d_call: -; v_call: TRBV27; j_call: TRBJ2-6; clone_size: -; cdr3_aa: CASSYISGANVLTF; cdr3_nt: TGTGCCAGCAGTTACATTTCTGGGGCCAACGTCCTGACTTTC
d_call: -; v_call: TRBV6-1; j_call: TRBJ2-7; clone_size: once; cdr3_aa: CASRATEHYEQYF; cdr3_nt: TGTGCCAGCAGGGCGACAGAGCACTACGAGCAGTACTTC
d_call: TRBD2; v_call: TRBV7-2; j_call: TRBJ2-1; clone_size: -; cdr3_aa: CASSPGLGWHEQFF; cdr3_nt: TGTGCCAGCAGCCCCGGACTAGGTTGGCATGAGCAGTTCTTC
d_call: -; v_call: TRBV7-9; j_call: TRBJ2-1; clone_size: few; cdr3_aa: CASSMPREEQFF; cdr3_nt: TGTGCCAGCAGCATGCCCCGGGAGGAGCAGTTCTTC
d_call: -; v_call: TRBV6-1; j_call: TRBJ1-5; clone_size: -; cdr3_aa: CASSAPDAQHF; cdr3_nt: TGTGCCAGCAGTGCCCCAGATGCCCAGCATTTT
d_call: -; v_call: TRBV4-1; j_call: TRBJ1-6; clone_size: -; cdr3_aa: CASSRGPGGDSPLHF; cdr3_nt: TGCGCCAGCAGCCGAGGTCCAGGCGGGGATTCACCCCTCCACTTT
d_call: TRBD1; v_call: TRBV27; j_call: TRBJ1-5; clone_size: once; cdr3_aa: CASSHRQGAGNQPQHF; cdr3_nt: TGTGCCAGCAGTCACAGACAGGGGGCAGGCAATCAGCCCCAGCATTTT